There are a few counts of the clone carrying this T cell receptor beta chain. Its antigen is not known. PCR involved 60 Vbeta and 13 Jbeta primers. Repertoires were generated with immunoSEQ multiplex PCR, while TCRdb's copy carries only in-frame clones and drops some. The repertoire holds 150,000 to 200,000 clones, with over 65% as singletons. The sample belongs to a study of cytomegalovirus exposure and HLA in healthy donors. This CDR3 spans 14 amino acids. V was shortened by 3 bases and J by 2 bases, with 9 bases between the two germline ends. Germline V gene lookup returns CDR1 LNHNV and CDR2 YYDKDF (reference sequence). General study findings and limits: Some V segments, including TRBV6-2 and TRBV6-3, were excluded as indistinguishable. The authors confirmed in vitro that three CMV-associated chains were specific for CMV antigens.

The clonotype originates from a man in his forties or fifties in good health and CMV-seropositive. The sample was PBMCs. V gene TRBV15 combines with J gene TRBJ2-3; unclear D gene. The CDR3 region is CATSRESPTDTQYF. The CDR3 DNA follows: TGTGCCACCAGCAGGGAGTCCCCCACAGATACGCAGTATTTT.